This TCR beta chain was sequenced during a study of CD8 T cells in ankylosing spondylitis. Unmatched junction bases numbered 5, after V lost 0 bases and J lost 6 bases. The germline CDR1 and CDR2 sequences are SGHRS and YFSETQ. The CDR3 is 15 residues long. This clonotype was counted between two and nine times. Its antigen remains unidentified. It was by quantitative 5'-RACE with molecular barcodes that TCR beta libraries were made. Using its own MiXCR run on the 5' RACE reads, TCRdb lists one record per CDR3 protein. The sample has over 700,000 distinct CDR3 sequences, roughly 19% seen once; the top ten hold around 19%. Regarding the study as a whole: A TCR beta motif made of several highly homologous variants seemed typical of ankylosing spondylitis blood. Clones tied to disease were said to be significantly enriched in matched ankylosing spondylitis synovial fluid. The authors found the disease-linked clones to be CD8+ and relatively rare in peripheral blood.

The chain links TRBV5-1 to TRBJ2-1, with TRBD1 matching 8 bases. Specimen: blood, either unsorted or a sorted T cell fraction (not recorded which). This clonotype was obtained from a male donor with ankylosing spondylitis. CDR3 loop: CASSLGQGSVNEQFF. The DNA of the CDR3 is TGCGCCAGCAGCTTGGGACAGGGGTCGGTCAATGAGCAGTTCTTC.